The entry that follows covers one T cell receptor beta chain sequence. Its antigen is currently not known. No qualities accompany the bases; no much larger clone lies one base away. TCR beta CDR3 regions were amplified from RNA transcripts. The first round of RT-PCR for the TCR CDR3 was performed with the HTBI primer set and the Qiagen OneStep RT-PCR kit. The libraries were constructed in a second round of multiplex PCR and then size-selected and purified. The libraries were sequenced on an Illumina HiSeq2000 using paired-end 100 bp reads. The original pipeline was this. SOAPnuke was used to process the raw data, with reads discarded if the reads contained adapters or uncalled bases, had a mean Phred below 15, or lacked an exact constant-primer or identifier match. High-quality paired reads were merged with COPE v1.2.5, and unique nucleotide sequences were defined as clonotypes. Clonotypes were aligned to IMGT TRBV, TRBD and TRBJ reference segments using MiTCR v1.1. The analysis included only V-J combinations with a frequency above 0.0001, which together covered more than 99% of the repertoires. The TCS score was defined as the ratio of F50 (clonal expansion) to E x V (chaos), calculated using BLOSUM62-based TCRdist between CDR3 peptides within each V-J. Welch's t-statistics and random forest reduced several hundred V-J features to 10 to 15, which were used in a naive Bayes classifier (R e1071). The public reads were reprocessed in TCRdb via fastp at Q25 and MiXCR, keeping in-frame beta chains. Rows matching on CDR3 protein sequence are summarized as one entry with the most common DNA and genes. The V and J calls were determined by TCRdb, not by the authors. For this sample the table gives fewer than 350,000 distinct CDR3 sequences, of which 15% to 20% were detected only once. Of the sample, roughly 40% falls within the top ten clones.

CDR1 and CDR2 are drawn from the germline V gene: MNHNS, SASEGT. Inclusive of the bounding cysteine and phenylalanine, the CDR3 is 14 residues long. The retained sequence is limited to the CDR3, 42 bases, with the frame set at the first base. Trimming at the junction amounts to 6 bases on V and 3 bases on J, and the germline ends lie 15 bases apart. Ophthalmopathy patients had moderately to severely active disease, Clinical Activity Score of at least 3, NOSPECS grade of at least 4, and duration under 3 months. Patients with uncontrolled infections, other autoimmune diseases, pregnancy or lactation were excluded. Diagnoses relied on clinical symptoms, serum thyroxine and TRAb, thyroid ultrasound and orbital computed tomography. Ficoll-Paque density gradient centrifugation was used to isolate PBMCs from 8.5 to 10 ml of fresh peripheral blood. Trizol reagent was used to extract total RNA, and RNA quality was then checked on an Agilent 2100 Bioanalyzer.

The data originate from a study of T cells in Graves' hyperthyroidism and ophthalmopathy (dated by TCRdb to between 2018 and 2020). A note on the overall study: Peripheral blood samples were taken at the time of initial diagnosis, prior to any treatment. To identify distinguishing TCR V-J signatures, a discovery cohort of 100 patients was used, comprising 40 to 45 with Graves' ophthalmopathy and under 60 with stable Graves' hyperthyroidism. Prospective prediction of ophthalmopathy was tested in an independent validation cohort consisting of roughly 19 hyperthyroidism patients and some 17 patients who later progressed to ophthalmopathy. The 100 or so discovery patients were randomly split 7:3 into training and test sets. In about six Graves' hyperthyroidism patients, the study also compared T-cell repertoires from thyroid tissue with T-cell repertoires from blood. Once sampling was done, hyperthyroidism patients were given methimazole at a starting dose of 30 mg daily, whereas ophthalmopathy patients were given high-dose intravenous methylprednisolone. TCR Vbeta CDR3 sequencing of around 130 peripheral blood samples (more than 40 ophthalmopathy, approximately 80 hyperthyroidism and roughly 17 progressor patients) is reported in the paper.

What the study reported, not specific to this receptor: In validation, progression to ophthalmopathy was predicted by the model with almost 71% sensitivity and 72.22% specificity, a median of approximately 6.5 months before onset. Ophthalmopathy was separated from stable hyperthyroidism by a 13 V-J signature model, with approximately 89% sensitivity and just over 81% specificity obtained in cross-validation and 80%/75% obtained in testing. Sample size was not statistically predetermined, and investigators were not blinded to group allocation. Most expanded thyroid clonotypes (frequency above 0.001) were also detected in blood, a finding suggesting that blood repertoires may reflect thyroid immune responses.

Recombination connected TRBV6-1 to TRBJ2-7; the D gene is possibly TRBD1 or TRBD2, each agreeing over 6 bases. Sequenced input: blood. This receptor was identified in a man aged 45-65 years with Graves' ophthalmopathy. The DNA sequence is given as TGTGCCAGCAGCCAAACACAGGGAGGCTACGAGCAGTACTTC. Its coded protein is CASSQTQGGYEQYF.